The sequence of this T cell receptor beta chain was determined in a study of blood T cells in healthy people across ages. Trimming at V came to 7 bases and at J to 0 bases, leaving 2 bases not matched to a gene. The germline gives CDR1 KGHDR, CDR2 SFDVKD. The CDR3 covers 14 residues. Using a J-beta primer mix together with a sample-barcoded 5' primer, a second PCR was run for about 6 to 11 cycles. From the 5' RACE reads, TCRdb called clonotypes with MiXCR, one entry per CDR3 protein. In the table there are around 1.5 million distinct CDR3 sequences, 40% to 50% of which are singletons. Sequenced input: blood. V and J are TRBV24-1 and TRBJ2-3, with TRBD1 identical over 8 bases. The source of this sequence is a woman between 18 and 29 years old in good health. The CDR3 region is CATRRQGSTDTQYF. For the CDR3, the DNA is TGTGCCACCAGGAGACAGGGGAGCACAGATACGCAGTATTTT.